This T cell receptor (beta chain) came from a study of cytomegalovirus exposure and HLA in healthy donors. Study-level findings and limits: In a later analysis, common viral pathogens appeared linked to several of the most significant clusters. Despite most TCR sequences being rare, some public TCRs occurred in many donors.

About this clone: Its antigen is not identified.

Primers included in the PCR were 60 Vbeta and 13 Jbeta primers. Profiled with immunoSEQ multiplex PCR; TCRdb holds only in-frame clones, not every one. The sample gives about 190,000 clones, 81% of which show up once; about 3% is in the top ten. In germline, CDR1 is SGHAT, CDR2 FQNNGV. The V end lost 1 base, the J end lost 8 bases, and 11 bases lay between the germline ends. This CDR3 contains 13 residues. The sample taken for sequencing was PBMCs. This chain connects TRBV11-2 to TRBJ1-2; possible D gene TRBD1, 6 bases. The clonotype was recovered from a man aged 35 to 55 in good health and CMV-seropositive. Written as DNA, the CDR3 is TGTGCCAGCAGCTTAGGGGGGGGCTTAGGCTACACCTTC. It translates to CASSLGGGLGYTF. Filled out from reference TRBV11-2 and TRBJ1-2, the complete variable domain reads EAGVAQSPRYKIIEKRQSVAFWCNPISGHATLYWYQQILGQGPKLLIQFQNNGVVDDSQLPKDRFSAERLKGVDSTLKIQPAKLEDSAVYLCASSLGGGLGYTFGSGTRLTVV.